This T cell receptor beta chain is from a study of T-cell reconstitution after alpha-beta-depleted transplantation in children. Unique molecular identifiers were built into the TCRbeta library. In TCRdb, the PCR reads were re-called with MiXCR into one record per CDR3 protein. The sample holds approximately 240,000 distinct CDR3 sequences; about 9.5% are singletons and the top ten take 5% to 7%. The specimen comprised PBMCs from the stem cell graft donor, sampled from the stem cell graft. The receptor was isolated from a human donor who donated a stem cell graft to a child with acute lymphoblastic leukemia.

CDR3 nucleotide sequence: TGTGCCAGCGGGGGGGACGGCCTCAGTGAGCAGTTCTTC. It translates to CASGGDGLSEQFF. V and J are TRBV7-9 and TRBJ2-1, with TRBD2 matching 7 bases. The CDR3 contains 13 residues. V was pared by 8 bases and J by 9 bases, with 10 bases of the junction left unmatched. The germline V gene has CDR1 SEHNR and CDR2 FQNEAQ (reference sequence).